Below are 10 T cell receptor beta chains sequenced from a single sample in a study of T cell responses to AZD1222 COVID-19 vaccine. This table comes from immunoSEQ multiplex PCR, and its TCRdb copy is limited to in-frame clones, with some not included. The sample shows about 110,000 clones, 92% of them seen only once. The input for sequencing was peripheral blood, taken on day 0 of AZD1222 vaccination. The source is an adult in good health.

The chain recombines TRBV4-2 with TRBJ2-7, with TRBD2 identical over 14 bases. The germline V gene has CDR1 LGHNA and CDR2 YNFKEQ. CDR3 length: 19 amino acids. With V trimmed by 0 bases and J by 0 bases, 7 bases remained unmatched. CDR3 amino acids: CASSQEAGTSGGYSYEQYF. As DNA, the CDR3 is TGTGCCAGCAGCCAAGAGGCCGGGACTAGCGGGGGCTACTCCTACGAGCAGTACTTC.

The rearrangement joins TRBV7-9 to TRBJ1-2; tentatively, D is TRBD1 (5 bases). The CDR3 is made up of 15 amino acids. CDR1 SEHNR and CDR2 FQNEAQ come from the germline V gene (reference sequence). Trimming pared 3 bases from V and 4 bases from J, leaving 15 bases between. CDR3 sequence reads: CASSFVRAGSYGYTF. CDR3 bases: TGTGCCAGCAGCTTTGTGCGGGCAGGGAGCTATGGCTACACCTTC.

This chain uses TRBV10-3 with TRBJ1-1; 7 bases agree with TRBD1. The CDR3 is 13 amino acids. V was pared by 9 bases and J by 4 bases, with 8 bases of the junction left unmatched. CDR1 is ENHRY and CDR2 is SYGVKD in the germline V gene. DNA for the CDR3: TGTGCCATGAGACAGGGTGAGGTCACTGAAGCTTTCTTT. Its protein product is CAMRQGEVTEAFF.

This CDR3 reads CATSDFSDTQYF. In DNA form, the CDR3 reads TGTGCCACCAGTGATTTCTCCGATACGCAGTATTTT. V is TRBV24-1 and J is TRBJ2-3, with D unclear. The CDR3 length is 12 residues. Germline loops: CDR1 KGHDR, CDR2 SFDVKD. The V gene lost 1 base and the J gene lost 6 bases, with 4 bases spanning the gap.

The rearrangement uses TRBV5-6 and TRBJ2-7; no clear D gene. CDR1 and CDR2 (germline): SGHDT, YYEEEE. The CDR3 has 13 amino acids. Trimming left V 1 base short and J 1 base short, with 6 bases between. Written as DNA, the CDR3 is TGTGCCAGCAGCTTGCCGGATTCCTACGAGCAGTACTTC. Amino acid sequence: CASSLPDSYEQYF.

The V gene is TRBV7-2, the J gene TRBJ2-1; 12 bases line up with TRBD2. After removal of 5 bases from V and 15 bases from J, the junction contained 14 bases not matched to a gene. The CDR3 is made up of 15 amino acids. Germline V lookup: CDR1 SGHTA, CDR2 FQGNSA. The CDR3 protein is CASSTPSGGAESSFF. CDR3 DNA: TGTGCCAGCAGCACACCTAGCGGGGGGGCCGAGAGTTCGTTCTTC. The variable domain in full, completed from reference TRBV7-2 and TRBJ2-1, reads GAGVSQSPSNKVTEKGKDVELRCDPISGHTALYWYRQSLGQGLEFLIYFQGNSAPDKSGLPSDRFSAERTGGSVSTLTIQRTQQEDSAVYLCASSTPSGGAESSFFGPGTRLTVL.

CDR3 region: CASRRTEAFF. The DNA of the CDR3 is TGTGCCAGCAGGAGAACTGAAGCTTTCTTT. The V and J genes are TRBV2 and TRBJ1-1; D unclear. The germline V and J ends were trimmed by 6 bases and 5 bases, with 4 bases remaining between them. The CDR3 runs 10 residues. Germline CDR1 reads SNHLY; CDR2 reads FYNNEI.

The chain joins TRBV28 to TRBJ1-6; TRBD1 matches 7 bases. CDR3 size: 15 residues. The V segment lost 4 bases and the J segment 6 bases; nucleotides outside the gene matches: 6. Germline V gene lookup returns CDR1 MDHEN and CDR2 SYDVKM. The CDR3 coding sequence is TGTGCCAGCAGTTCCTCGTACAGGGGTAATTCACCCCTCCACTTT. As protein: CASSSSYRGNSPLHF. Variable domain in full (rest from reference TRBV28 and TRBJ1-6): DVKVTQSSRYLVKRTGEKVFLECVQDMDHENMFWYRQDPGLGLRLIYFSYDVKMKEKGDIPEGYSVSREKKERFSLILESASTNQTSMYLCASSSSYRGNSPLHFGNGTRLTVT.

This rearrangement joins TRBV19 to TRBJ2-1; the match to TRBD2 covers 11 bases. V lost 7 bases, J lost 5 bases, and 7 bases stayed unmatched. The germline V gene has CDR1 LNHDA and CDR2 SQIVND (reference sequence). This CDR3 is 15 amino acids long. The CDR3 nucleotides are TGTGCCAGTAATATTCTAGCGGGGGGAGACAATGAGCAGTTCTTC. Its protein product is CASNILAGGDNEQFF. Variable domain in full (rest from reference TRBV19 and TRBJ2-1): DGGITQSPKYLFRKEGQNVTLSCEQNLNHDAMYWYRQDPGQGLRLIYYSQIVNDFQKGDIAEGYSVSREKKESFPLTVTSAQKNPTAFYLCASNILAGGDNEQFFGPGTRLTVL.

The J gene is TRBJ2-1, the V gene TRBV27, with D tentatively TRBD2 (7 bases). CDR1 and CDR2 (germline): MNHEY, SMNVEV (reference sequence). V was cut by 6 bases and J by 6 bases, with 12 bases left in between. The CDR3 is 13 residues long. The CDR3 region is CASSWRGLNEQFF. The CDR3 nucleotides read TGTGCCAGCAGCTGGCGGGGGCTCAATGAGCAGTTCTTC.